This T cell receptor beta chain is from a study of Graves' ophthalmopathy and Graves' hyperthyroidism. Germline-derived CDR1 and CDR2 are MNHNS and SASEGT. V was cut by 6 bases and J by 6 bases, with 24 bases left in between. CDR3 length equals 17 residues. CDR3 regions of TCR beta were amplified from RNA transcripts. First-round RT-PCR relied on HTBI primers, and a second-round multiplex PCR came next. Each CDR3 protein is one row after TCRdb ran MiXCR on the multiplex PCR reads. The sample holds nearly 400,000 distinct CDR3 sequences; around 16% are singletons and the top ten take around 1.6%. This rearrangement joins TRBV6-1 to TRBJ1-5; possible D gene TRBD1, 5 bases. The receptor's source is a woman aged 18-29 years with Graves' ophthalmopathy. The source material was peripheral blood. CDR3 in amino acids: CASRPRAASERGQPQHF. The CDR3 DNA sequence: TGTGCCAGCAGACCCAGGGCTGCTTCGGAGAGGGGTCAGCCCCAGCATTTT.